Shown below are 14 T cell receptor beta chains from a single sample sequenced in a study of CD4 T cells in relation to SARS-CoV-2 and coronaviruses. These receptors lack a known antigen. Method: immunoSEQ multiplex PCR; TCRdb's copy keeps in-frame clones and lacks some. The sample gives some 15,000 clones, approximately 78% of which show up once; roughly 16% is in the top ten. CD4+ T cells from unexposed donors were obtained before the COVID-19 pandemic (2011-2018). Isolation of CD4+ T cells took place after around eleven days in culture. The material sequenced was CD4+ T cells from PBMCs, cultured in vitro. The receptors come from a human donor in good health.

The chain recombines TRBV7-9 with TRBJ2-7, with 11 positions matching TRBD2. Germline CDR1 SEHNR, CDR2 FQNEAQ (reference sequence). Germline trimming cut 5 bases from V and 1 base from J; bases unmatched to any gene: 4. This CDR3 contains 15 residues. Here the CDR3 reads CASSQRTSGSYEQYF. The CDR3 DNA is TGTGCCAGCAGCCAAAGGACTAGCGGGTCCTACGAGCAGTACTTC.

The chain uses TRBV7-7 and TRBJ1-1; unclear D gene. V was cut by 5 bases and J by 1 base, with 8 bases left in between. CDR3 length equals 13 residues. Germline V gives CDR1 SSHAT, CDR2 FNYEAQ (reference sequence). The CDR3 DNA reads TGTGCCAGCAGCGCTCAACAGAACACTGAAGCTTTCTTT. This sequence encodes CASSAQQNTEAFF.

The V and J genes are TRBV6-5 and TRBJ1-5; D not certain. Trimming took off 6 bases at V and 3 bases at J, with 12 bases between the two ends. Germline V lookup: CDR1 MNHEY, CDR2 SVGAGI. The CDR3 is 14 residues long. The CDR3 DNA reads as TGTGCCAGCAGAGAGGACGGCCCCAATCAGCCCCAGCATTTT. Its translation is CASREDGPNQPQHF.

The chain uses TRBV28 and TRBJ2-7; 8 bases are shared with TRBD2. V shed 2 bases, J shed 2 bases, and the junction held 2 bases outside the gene matches. The CDR3 contains 14 residues. Germline V gene sequence: CDR1 MDHEN, CDR2 SYDVKM. The DNA for the CDR3 is TGTGCCAGCAGTTTAATAGCGGGAACCTACGAGCAGTACTTC. Its translation is CASSLIAGTYEQYF.

The chain joins TRBV7-8 to TRBJ1-2; D unresolved. Germline CDR1 is SGHVS and CDR2 is FQNEAQ. This CDR3 is 13 amino acids long. V shed 6 bases and J shed 10 bases, with 18 bases lying between them. CDR3: CASRSGRVEDYTF. For the CDR3, the DNA is TGTGCCAGCAGATCAGGACGGGTCGAGGACTACACCTTC. The whole variable domain, remainder taken from reference TRBV7-8 and TRBJ1-2, is GAGVSQSPRYKVAKRGQDVALRCDPISGHVSLFWYQQALGQGPEFLTYFQNEAQLDKSGLPSDRFFAERPEGSVSTLKIQRTQQEDSAVYLCASRSGRVEDYTFGSGTRLTVV.

This chain uses TRBV28 with TRBJ1-1, with D possibly matching TRBD1 (5 bases). Germline V gives CDR1 MDHEN, CDR2 SYDVKM. V was cut by 3 bases and J by 1 base, with 15 bases left in between. The length of the CDR3 is 16 residues. CDR3 sequence (DNA): TGTGCCAGCAGTTTTGGCCTCGGGGGAAGGAACACTGAAGCTTTCTTT. It translates to CASSFGLGGRNTEAFF.

The CDR3 sequence: CASSPAQGNSYEQYF. The CDR3, as DNA: TGTGCCAGCTCACCTGCACAGGGCAATTCCTACGAGCAGTACTTC. The chain combines TRBV18 with TRBJ2-7, with a possible D match to TRBD1 (6 bases). CDR1 is KGHSH and CDR2 is LQKENI in the germline V gene. CDR3 length: 15 residues. V lost 3 bases and J lost 1, with 13 bases in between.

The chain has TRBV5-4 and TRBJ2-1; maybe TRBD2 (5 bases). The V and J ends lost 2 bases and 1 base respectively, with 13 bases between them. Germline V lookup: CDR1 SGHNT, CDR2 YYREEE (reference sequence). CDR3 length equals 16 residues. CDR3 amino acids: CASSFLADYSYNEQFF. DNA for the CDR3: TGTGCCAGCAGCTTTCTCGCAGACTATTCCTACAATGAGCAGTTCTTC. Filled out from reference TRBV5-4 and TRBJ2-1, the complete variable domain reads ETGVTQSPTHLIKTRGQQVTLRCSSQSGHNTVSWYQQALGQGPQFIFQYYREEENGRGNFPPRFSGLQFPNYSSELNVNALELDDSALYLCASSFLADYSYNEQFFGPGTRLTVL.

The chain carries TRBV6-6 and TRBJ2-5, with D tentatively TRBD2 (5 bases). V lost 4 bases and J lost 3, with 6 bases in between. Germline V gives CDR1 MNHNY, CDR2 SVGAGI (reference sequence). There are 12 residues in the CDR3. The CDR3 sequence is CASSWGEETQYF. The CDR3 nucleotides are TGTGCCAGCAGTTGGGGAGAAGAGACCCAGTACTTC.

This clone came up a few times. The DNA of the CDR3 is TGTGCCAGCAGCCCACGGGGGAGCCTCACCCGGACTGGGGCCAACGTCCTGACTTTC. This encodes CASSPRGSLTRTGANVLTF. The chain combines TRBV7-9 with TRBJ2-6; D might be TRBD2 (6 bases). Trimming took off 5 bases at V and 2 bases at J, with 22 bases between the two ends. In germline, CDR1 is SEHNR, CDR2 FQNEAQ (reference sequence). CDR3 size: 19 residues.

The chain couples TRBV6-5 to TRBJ2-5; TRBD1 is a possible D gene (5 bases). The germline V and J ends were trimmed by 2 bases and 5 bases, with 12 bases remaining between them. This CDR3 comprises 14 residues. Germline V gene lookup returns CDR1 MNHEY and CDR2 SVGAGI. CDR3 amino acids: CASSYRGGGETQYF. The DNA for the CDR3 is TGTGCCAGCAGTTACAGGGGTGGTGGGGAGACCCAGTACTTC.

This clone showed up just a few times. J is TRBJ2-2 and V is TRBV6-1; D gene uncertain. This CDR3 is built from 18 residues. Trimming shortened V by 0 bases and J by 4 bases, and 18 bases separated the two germline ends. Per the germline V gene, CDR1 is MNHNS and CDR2 is SASEGT. The chain's CDR3 is CASSEALGYSSTTGELFF. In DNA, the CDR3 is TGTGCCAGCAGTGAAGCTTTAGGGTACTCCTCGACCACCGGGGAGCTGTTTTTT.

In DNA form, the CDR3 reads TGTGCCAGCAGCTTGGAGGCGTCCGAGACCCAGTACTTC. It is translated as CASSLEASETQYF. This chain uses TRBV5-6 with TRBJ2-5, with D unclear. V was cut by 0 bases and J by 5 bases, with 8 bases left in between. The CDR3 spans 13 residues. Germline values: CDR1 SGHDT, CDR2 YYEEEE.

CDR3 bases: TGCGCCAGCAGCCAACGGCAGGGTGTGGGCACAGATACGCAGTATTTT. Amino acid sequence: CASSQRQGVGTDTQYF. The chain combines TRBV4-1 with TRBJ2-3, with D maybe TRBD1 (5 bases). The CDR3 is 16 residues long. The V end was cut by 2 bases, the J end by 1 base, with 13 bases between. Germline-derived CDR1 and CDR2 are MGHRA and YSYEKL.